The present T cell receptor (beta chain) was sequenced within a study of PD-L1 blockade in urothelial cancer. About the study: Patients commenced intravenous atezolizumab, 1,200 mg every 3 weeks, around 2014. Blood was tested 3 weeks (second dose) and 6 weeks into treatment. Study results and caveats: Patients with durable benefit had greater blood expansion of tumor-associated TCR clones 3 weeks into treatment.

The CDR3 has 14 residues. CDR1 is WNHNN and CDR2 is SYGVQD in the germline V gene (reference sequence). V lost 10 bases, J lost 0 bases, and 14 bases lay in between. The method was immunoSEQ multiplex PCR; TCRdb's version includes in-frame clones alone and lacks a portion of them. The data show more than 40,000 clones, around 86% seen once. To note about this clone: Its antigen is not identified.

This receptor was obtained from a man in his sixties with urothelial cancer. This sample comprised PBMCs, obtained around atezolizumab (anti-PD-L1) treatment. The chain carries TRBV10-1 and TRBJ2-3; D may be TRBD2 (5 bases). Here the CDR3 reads CATSKRTSTDTQYF. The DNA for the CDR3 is TGCGCCACTAGCAAGCGGACTAGCACAGATACGCAGTATTTT.